This TCR beta chain was profiled in a study of CD8 T cells in Susac syndrome. V was shortened by 6 bases and J by 5 bases, with 10 bases between the two germline ends. This CDR3 spans 11 amino acids. Germline CDR1 DFQATT, CDR2 SNEGSKA (reference sequence). The RNA input was roughly 0.45 to 1 ug, and it was reverse transcribed with random hexamers. TCRdb re-called the immunoSEQ multiplex PCR reads with MiXCR, one entry per CDR3 protein. The sample contains about 430,000 distinct CDR3 sequences, around 83% of which appear only once. This TCR derives from a human donor with multiple sclerosis. The chain links TRBV20-1 to TRBJ2-5, with D tentatively TRBD2 (5 bases). The sequenced sample consisted of CD8+ T cells from PBMCs. The CDR3 sequence: CSAFTGETQYF. The CDR3 DNA is TGCAGTGCCTTTACGGGGGAGACCCAGTACTTC.